The entry below describes one T cell receptor beta chain. The antigen remains unidentified. Investigators reverse transcribed all isolated RNA, so they sequenced expressed TCRB transcripts. The table came from immunoSEQ multiplex PCR; TCRdb's copy has only in-frame clones and leaves some out. Among about 260,000 clones listed, over 65% were seen once. The sample comes from a study of beta chain features in type 1 diabetes. This CDR3 has 11 residues. The germline V gene encodes CDR1 GTSNPN and CDR2 SVGIG (reference sequence). The V gene lost 4 bases and the J gene lost 8 bases, with 8 bases spanning the gap. Study-wide points: Patients and controls would share equally any PCR tilt toward shorter templates. Compared to healthy donors, patients appeared to have naive, central memory and Treg TCRB repertoires that were more alike. Insertion counts at VDJ junctions were lower in type 1 diabetes patients, who also showed more deletions there.

The TCR sequence derives from a man aged 25 to 45 in good health. The J gene is TRBJ2-2, the V gene TRBV30; D is ambiguous. Sequencing used naive CD4+ T cells from blood. CDR3 in DNA: TGTGCCTGGACTAAGTTTGGGGAGCTGTTTTTT. It specifies CAWTKFGELFF.